This is a list of T cell receptor beta chains from one sample in a study of CD8 T cell repertoires and HIV-1 epitope variants. No antigen is known for these receptors. The table came from immunoSEQ multiplex PCR; TCRdb's copy has only in-frame clones and leaves some out. This table has roughly 5,400 clones, 60% to 80% appearing once. The source material was cultured CD8+ T cells derived from PBMCs. These receptors were obtained from a male donor with HIV. CDR3s include the opening cysteine and the closing phenylalanine or tryptophan. Fields, in order: J gene, D gene, V gene, clone size, CDR3 DNA, CDR3 protein. The D gene is left open where the match is weak. Expanded clones get a size class; other rows say once, few or many, or leave the size out.

j_call: TRBJ1-1; d_call: .; v_call: TRBV6-5; clone_size: .; cdr3_nt: TGTGCCAGCAGTTACGGGCAGTCTGAAGCTTTCTTT; cdr3_aa: CASSYGQSEAFF
j_call: TRBJ1-4; d_call: .; v_call: TRBV4-3; clone_size: .; cdr3_nt: TGCGCCAGCAGCCAAGATGGAGGGGAAGAAGAAAAACTGTTTTTT; cdr3_aa: CASSQDGGEEEKLFF
j_call: TRBJ1-1; d_call: .; v_call: TRBV5-8; clone_size: .; cdr3_nt: TGTGCCAGCAGCTCCTGGACTCGAGAAGCTTTCTTT; cdr3_aa: CASSSWTREAFF
j_call: TRBJ1-2; d_call: .; v_call: TRBV27; clone_size: few; cdr3_nt: TGTGCCAGCAGTTTAGGGCAGGGGAGGTATGGCTACACCTTC; cdr3_aa: CASSLGQGRYGYTF
j_call: TRBJ2-1; d_call: TRBD1; v_call: TRBV6-5; clone_size: .; cdr3_nt: TGTGCCAGCAGTTTATCACAGGGGATATCCTACAATGAGCAGTTCTTC; cdr3_aa: CASSLSQGISYNEQFF
j_call: TRBJ1-1; d_call: .; v_call: TRBV11-3; clone_size: .; cdr3_nt: TGTGCCAGCAGCTTAGTACGGGGGCAGTTGAACACTGAAGCTTTCTTT; cdr3_aa: CASSLVRGQLNTEAFF
j_call: TRBJ1-5; d_call: .; v_call: TRBV28; clone_size: .; cdr3_nt: TGTGCCAGCAGTTTATGGGGGGCGGATAATCAGCCCCAGCATTTT; cdr3_aa: CASSLWGADNQPQHF
j_call: TRBJ2-1; d_call: .; v_call: TRBV20-1; clone_size: few; cdr3_nt: TGCAGTGCTAGAGAACCAAACTCGGAGTTCTTC; cdr3_aa: CSAREPNSEFF
j_call: TRBJ2-7; d_call: TRBD1; v_call: TRBV5-1; clone_size: .; cdr3_nt: TGCGCCAGCAGCGAACAAGACAGGGATTACGAGCAGTACTTC; cdr3_aa: CASSEQDRDYEQYF
j_call: TRBJ2-7; d_call: .; v_call: TRBV14; clone_size: .; cdr3_nt: TGTGCCAGCAGCCTAAGCGGAGGGAGGTTATTCTACGAGCAGTACTTC; cdr3_aa: CASSLSGGRLFYEQYF
j_call: TRBJ2-1; d_call: .; v_call: TRBV14; clone_size: .; cdr3_nt: TGTGCCAGCAGCCCCCCGTCCTACAATGAGCAGTTCTTC; cdr3_aa: CASSPPSYNEQFF
j_call: TRBJ1-1; d_call: .; v_call: TRBV10-1; clone_size: .; cdr3_nt: TGCGCCAGCAGTGATGGGTCTATGAACACTGAAGCTTTCTTT; cdr3_aa: CASSDGSMNTEAFF
j_call: TRBJ2-7; d_call: .; v_call: TRBV6-1; clone_size: .; cdr3_nt: TGTGCCAGCAGTCCCCCCGAGAAGGCCTCCTACGAGCAGTACTTC; cdr3_aa: CASSPPEKASYEQYF
j_call: TRBJ1-5; d_call: TRBD1; v_call: TRBV5-1; clone_size: .; cdr3_nt: TGCGCCAGCAGCTTGGCCCAGGGGGATCAGCCCCAGCATTTT; cdr3_aa: CASSLAQGDQPQHF
j_call: TRBJ1-1; d_call: .; v_call: TRBV9; clone_size: .; cdr3_nt: TGTGCCAGCAGCGTAGGATCGAGAGGCACTGAAGCTTTCTTT; cdr3_aa: CASSVGSRGTEAFF
j_call: TRBJ2-7; d_call: TRBD1; v_call: TRBV28; clone_size: few; cdr3_nt: TGTGCCAGCAGCCAATCCCGGGACAGGCGTACCTACGAGCAGTACTTC; cdr3_aa: CASSQSRDRRTYEQYF
j_call: TRBJ2-3; d_call: .; v_call: TRBV28; clone_size: .; cdr3_nt: TGTGCCAGCAGTTTATTTAACTCGGGTGGTAATACGCAGTATTTT; cdr3_aa: CASSLFNSGGNTQYF
j_call: TRBJ2-5; d_call: TRBD2; v_call: TRBV4-2; clone_size: .; cdr3_nt: TGTGCCAGCAGCCATCCTCCGGGACTAGCGGGGGTAGAGACCCAGTACTTC; cdr3_aa: CASSHPPGLAGVETQYF
j_call: TRBJ2-2; d_call: TRBD1; v_call: TRBV30; clone_size: once; cdr3_nt: TGTGCCTCAGAGACAGGGGGGGCCGGGGAGCTGTTTTTT; cdr3_aa: CASETGGAGELFF
j_call: TRBJ2-1; d_call: .; v_call: TRBV7-9; clone_size: .; cdr3_nt: TGTGCCAGCAGCTTAGGCGGGTACAACAATGAGCAGTTCTTC; cdr3_aa: CASSLGGYNNEQFF
j_call: TRBJ2-7; d_call: .; v_call: TRBV2; clone_size: .; cdr3_nt: TGTGCCAGCGGGGTGGGGGGTCCTTCCTACGAGCAGTACTTC; cdr3_aa: CASGVGGPSYEQYF
j_call: TRBJ2-1; d_call: .; v_call: TRBV7-9; clone_size: .; cdr3_nt: TGTGCCAGCAGCTTATCTCTTCAGGGGGGGAATGAGCAGTTCTTC; cdr3_aa: CASSLSLQGGNEQFF
j_call: TRBJ2-7; d_call: .; v_call: TRBV6-1; clone_size: .; cdr3_nt: TGTGCCAGCAGTGGTACCCTTGGGGCAGGGGAGGGGTACGAGCAGTACTTC; cdr3_aa: CASSGTLGAGEGYEQYF
j_call: TRBJ2-1; d_call: .; v_call: TRBV19; clone_size: .; cdr3_nt: TGTGCCAGTAGTATTGGGAGCGGAGCTTACAATGAGCAGTTCTTC; cdr3_aa: CASSIGSGAYNEQFF
j_call: TRBJ2-7; d_call: TRBD1; v_call: TRBV6-5; clone_size: few; cdr3_nt: TGTGCCAGCAGTTTTGGACAGGGAGGCGAGCAGTACTTC; cdr3_aa: CASSFGQGGEQYF
j_call: TRBJ2-3; d_call: TRBD2; v_call: TRBV5-1; clone_size: .; cdr3_nt: TGCGCCAGCAGCTTGGAACTAGCGGGAGGCACAGATACGCAGTATTTT; cdr3_aa: CASSLELAGGTDTQYF
j_call: TRBJ2-1; d_call: .; v_call: TRBV29-1; clone_size: .; cdr3_nt: TGCAGCGTTGAAGAATCGTGGGCGGGGCGGGTCTTC; cdr3_aa: CSVEESWAGRVF
j_call: TRBJ2-2; d_call: .; v_call: TRBV28; clone_size: .; cdr3_nt: TGTGCCAGCAGTTTGTGGGCGGAAGGGTCCACCGGGGAGCTGTTTTTT; cdr3_aa: CASSLWAEGSTGELFF
j_call: TRBJ1-2; d_call: TRBD1; v_call: TRBV25-1; clone_size: .; cdr3_nt: TGTGCCAGCTATGACAGGGCCTATGGCTACACCTTC; cdr3_aa: CASYDRAYGYTF
j_call: TRBJ1-2; d_call: .; v_call: TRBV15; clone_size: .; cdr3_nt: TGTGCCACCAGCAAGTCCTTGCCGCTCTATGGCTACACCTTC; cdr3_aa: CATSKSLPLYGYTF
j_call: TRBJ2-2; d_call: TRBD2; v_call: TRBV27; clone_size: few; cdr3_nt: TGTGCCAGCAGTTCAACGACAACTAGCGGGAACAACACCGGGGAGCTGTTTTTT; cdr3_aa: CASSSTTTSGNNTGELFF
j_call: TRBJ2-7; d_call: .; v_call: TRBV7-9; clone_size: once; cdr3_nt: TGTGCCAGCAGCTCTGTTGAAGTAAGCGAGCAGTACTTC; cdr3_aa: CASSSVEVSEQYF
j_call: TRBJ2-7; d_call: .; v_call: TRBV28; clone_size: .; cdr3_nt: TGTGCCAGCCTCCCCCTGGGTCCTACCTCCTACGAGCAGTACTTC; cdr3_aa: CASLPLGPTSYEQYF
j_call: TRBJ1-1; d_call: TRBD1; v_call: TRBV28; clone_size: .; cdr3_nt: TGTGCCAGCAAGACAGGGGAGGTCCTAGCTGAAGCTTTCTTT; cdr3_aa: CASKTGEVLAEAFF
j_call: TRBJ2-1; d_call: TRBD2; v_call: TRBV4-3; clone_size: .; cdr3_nt: TGCGCCAGCAGCCAAGACCCAGCGGGGGCCTCCAATGAGCAGTTCTTC; cdr3_aa: CASSQDPAGASNEQFF
j_call: TRBJ1-3; d_call: .; v_call: TRBV30; clone_size: .; cdr3_nt: TGTGCCTGGAGTGTAGTGAGGACGAGCTCTGGAAACACCATATATTTT; cdr3_aa: CAWSVVRTSSGNTIYF
j_call: TRBJ2-7; d_call: TRBD2; v_call: TRBV4-1; clone_size: .; cdr3_nt: TGCGCCAGCAGCCAAGGGACTAGCGGGAACTACGAGCAGTACTTC; cdr3_aa: CASSQGTSGNYEQYF
j_call: TRBJ1-2; d_call: TRBD1; v_call: TRBV4-3; clone_size: once; cdr3_nt: TGCGCCAGCAGCCAAGATCGCCAGGGGGTAGGTGGCTACACCTTC; cdr3_aa: CASSQDRQGVGGYTF
j_call: TRBJ2-3; d_call: .; v_call: TRBV6-5; clone_size: .; cdr3_nt: TGTGCCAGCAGTTACCGTCGTCAGTTGGGGGATACGCAGTATTTT; cdr3_aa: CASSYRRQLGDTQYF
j_call: TRBJ2-5; d_call: .; v_call: TRBV2; clone_size: .; cdr3_nt: TGTGCCAGCAGTGATCCGGACAGCGCTTGGGGGACCCAGTACTTC; cdr3_aa: CASSDPDSAWGTQYF
j_call: TRBJ2-7; d_call: .; v_call: TRBV28; clone_size: .; cdr3_nt: TGTGCCAGCAGTTTCAATTCGGGACTCTACGAGCAGTACTTC; cdr3_aa: CASSFNSGLYEQYF
j_call: TRBJ2-1; d_call: .; v_call: TRBV5-1; clone_size: .; cdr3_nt: TGCGCCAGCAGCCCCGTCTCAGTGGGTTACAATGAGCAGTTCTTC; cdr3_aa: CASSPVSVGYNEQFF
j_call: TRBJ2-3; d_call: TRBD1; v_call: TRBV5-1; clone_size: .; cdr3_nt: TGCGCCAGCAGCAGGGGGACAGCTATCGGGGCAGATACGCAGTATTTT; cdr3_aa: CASSRGTAIGADTQYF
j_call: TRBJ1-1; d_call: TRBD1; v_call: TRBV28; clone_size: hyperexpanded; cdr3_nt: TGTGCCAGCAGTTCCCCCGGGACAGGGGTGATTTCCACTGAAGCTTTCTTT; cdr3_aa: CASSSPGTGVISTEAFF
j_call: TRBJ2-1; d_call: .; v_call: TRBV7-8; clone_size: .; cdr3_nt: TGTGCCAGCAGCTTAACACAGGGCCCCTCGGATGAGCAGTTCTTC; cdr3_aa: CASSLTQGPSDEQFF
j_call: TRBJ2-1; d_call: .; v_call: TRBV7-6; clone_size: .; cdr3_nt: TGTGCCAGCAGCCCCCTTCCGGAGGATGAGCAGTTCTTC; cdr3_aa: CASSPLPEDEQFF
j_call: TRBJ2-7; d_call: .; v_call: TRBV28; clone_size: .; cdr3_nt: TGTGCCAGCAGTTTGAGTCAGGGCCTCCGATCCTACGAGCAGTACTTC; cdr3_aa: CASSLSQGLRSYEQYF
j_call: TRBJ2-2; d_call: .; v_call: TRBV4-3; clone_size: .; cdr3_nt: TGCGCCAGCAGCCAAGATCCGGCGGGCACCGGGGAGCTGTTTTTT; cdr3_aa: CASSQDPAGTGELFF
j_call: TRBJ2-2; d_call: .; v_call: TRBV7-9; clone_size: .; cdr3_nt: TGTGCCAGCAGCCCACCCCGGGGGGCGAGCACCGGGGAGCTGTTTTTT; cdr3_aa: CASSPPRGASTGELFF
j_call: TRBJ2-3; d_call: .; v_call: TRBV5-6; clone_size: .; cdr3_nt: TGTGCCAGCAGCTTGTTTCAGGGCCTGGTCACAGATACGCAGTATTTT; cdr3_aa: CASSLFQGLVTDTQYF
j_call: TRBJ2-1; d_call: .; v_call: TRBV7-6; clone_size: .; cdr3_nt: TGTGCCAGCAGCTTAGCCCCGGATGAGCAGTTCTTC; cdr3_aa: CASSLAPDEQFF